This T cell receptor beta chain was sequenced in a study of cytomegalovirus exposure and HLA in healthy donors. TCRdb's copy holds only in-frame clones and misses some; the assay was immunoSEQ multiplex PCR. The sample has approximately 190,000 clones, roughly 82% seen once. Regarding the study as a whole: The authors confirmed in vitro that a few CMV-associated chains were specific for CMV antigens. Investigators reported 150 to 200 TCR beta chains as tied to cytomegalovirus.

V was shortened by 0 bases and J by 2 bases, with 8 bases between the two germline ends. The CDR3 totals 16 residues. Germline V lookup: CDR1 LNHNV, CDR2 YYDKDF (reference sequence). On this clone itself: The antigen remains unidentified.

The donors formed part of the approximately 130-subject validation cohort, distinct from the roughly 730-subject first cohort. The chain employs TRBV15 and TRBJ2-6, with D possibly being TRBD1 (6 bases). Sequencing input: PBMCs. This clonotype originated in a man aged 18 to 30 in good health and CMV-seropositive. As DNA, the CDR3 is TGTGCCACCAGCAGAGATACAGGGACTGGGGCCAACGTCCTGACTTTC. This codes for CATSRDTGTGANVLTF.